This T cell receptor beta chain was captured in a study of cytomegalovirus exposure and HLA in healthy donors. Study-wide results and limits: A classifier reportedly called cytomegalovirus status with high sensitivity and specificity. Available immune exposure information covered CMV serostatus only. TCR beta chains numbering under 200 were designated cytomegalovirus-associated.

A note on this clone: Its antigen remains unknown.

Vbeta (60) and Jbeta (13) primers were used in the PCR. The data were produced by immunoSEQ multiplex PCR, yet TCRdb's version contains in-frame clones alone and is incomplete. The table records under 150,000 clones, around four fifths of them present only once. The CDR3 totals 14 residues. The V gene lost 0 bases and the J gene lost 5 bases, with 9 bases spanning the gap. CDR1 is SGDLS, CDR2 YYNGEE, per germline. The chain uses TRBV9 and TRBJ2-1, with D possibly being TRBD2 (5 bases). The receptor's source is a woman aged 40 to 50 in good health and CMV-seropositive. The sample was PBMCs. The CDR3 sequence is CASSVDSGNNEQFF. CDR3 in DNA: TGTGCCAGCAGCGTAGATTCGGGAAACAATGAGCAGTTCTTC. Full variable domain (outside the CDR3, taken from reference TRBV9 and TRBJ2-1): DSGVTQTPKHLITATGQRVTLRCSPRSGDLSVYWYQQSLDQGLQFLIQYYNGEERAKGNILERFSAQQFPDLHSELNLSSLELGDSALYFCASSVDSGNNEQFFGPGTRLTVL.